This T cell receptor (beta chain) was recorded in a study of T cells in women clearing cervical HPV infection (dated 2018 in TCRdb). Some background on the complete study: Cases were roughly 24 women with histologically confirmed HPV16-related CIN3 or worse, including a couple of invasive cancers. Controls were 25 to 30 women whose single incident HPV16 infection cleared within 12 months without precancer or cancer developing. Case blood was taken at the visit when the lesion was first identified, whereas control blood was taken when infection was no longer detected. For cases, the median interval between lesion detection and blood sampling was roughly 150 days, with an interquartile range of roughly 80 to 200 days. Because only a few women had HLA typing data, the possibility that HLA type acted as a confounder could not be ruled out. This exploratory proof-of-principle case-control study, nested within the Guanacaste HPV Natural History Study in Costa Rica, compared TCR repertoires among women with different cervical HPV16 outcomes. Cases and controls were matched on year of sample collection and on age within five years. Cases had a median age of roughly 36 years and controls had a median age of about 41, with no significant differences in baseline characteristics. The parent cohort enrolled 10,049 women aged 18 or older in Guanacaste, Costa Rica, in about 1992 to 1995 and followed the women for seven years. Five blinded duplicates per group were added as quality controls, giving around 60 samples: 50 or so participants and roughly 10 replicates. What the authors observed across the whole study: Because T-cell numbers per sample were unknown, differences in richness could reflect varying T-cell content rather than repertoire biology. Random forest classifiers combining richness and V gene abundances distinguished cases from controls with an estimated AUC of around 0.79. CIN3+ cases had significantly higher TCR repertoire richness than controls across sequencing depths, but evenness did not differ between the groups. Lower TRBV6-7 relative abundance was observed in cases than in controls (around 0.1% versus 0.15%; Bonferroni P = 0.0008). The cross-sectional design could not show whether associations preceded infection or resulted from it; effector/memory subsets and HPV-specific T cells were not isolated.

The junction shows trimming of 1 base on V and 3 bases on J, plus 15 bases between the germline ends. From the cysteine through the phenylalanine, the CDR3 covers 15 amino acids. Only the CDR3 bases that were read are kept: 36 of them, in frame from base 1. The germline V gene (reference sequence) supplies CDR1 DFQATT and CDR2 SNEGSKA. In regard to this clone: Its antigen remains undetermined. The sequence runs out 3 residues before the end of the CDR3; the remainder is reconstructed from the germline J gene. Additional DNA sequences in this sample encode the identical CDR3.

The immunoSEQ assay used multiplex PCR to amplify TCR beta CDR3 regions from an average of roughly 1.2 ug of genomic DNA per sample. The assay corrected primer bias using a complete synthetic TCR repertoire to establish an amplification baseline. Amplicons were sequenced on the Illumina platform. From the authors' description of their analysis: Error correction of the sequences involved clustering with frequency ratios plus a modified nearest-neighbor algorithm, after which the sequences were analyzed in the immunoSEQ Analyzer using IMGT gene definitions. At each rarefaction depth, TCR richness and evenness were averaged across 20 rarefaction repeats, and any sample with fewer sequences than the depth was left out. Wilcoxon rank sum tests with FDR correction were used to compare relative abundances of V, D and J genes between the groups. An intraclass correlation of 95% to 97% for TCR richness and an average of about 80% across 60 to 80 gene segments were obtained from the blinded duplicates. TCRdb carries this immuneACCESS record with in-frame sequences only. Its versions omit some clonotypes, under half of them owing to an unresolved V gene in the studies checked, with the rest unexplained. For V, J and clone size, that table is used; D and trimming come from the DNA. This specimen's table enumerates tens of thousands of clones. Of the sample, around 5% is held by the ten largest clones.

Every participant had a single incident cervical HPV16 infection, and prevalent HPV16 infections were excluded. Cervical HPV DNA was detected by MY09/MY11 PCR, and genotyping was performed by dot-blot hybridization. Fifteen mL of heparinized blood were centrifuged, and the buffy coat was aliquoted, frozen at -30°C, then stored at -80°C. QIAGEN kits were used to extract genomic DNA from buffy coat specimens. The sample consisted of blood buffy coat. The receptor was isolated from a woman between 18 and 70 years old with a cervical HPV16 infection that either progressed to CIN3+ or cleared (not recorded which). The chain links TRBV20-1 with TRBJ1-1, and TRBD1 may be the D gene, going by 5 matching bases. The part of the CDR3 DNA that was read is TGCAGTGCTAGAGGGTTCAGGGAGCGTGACACTGAA. It translates to CSARGFRERDTE. The complete CDR3 protein is CSARGFRERDTEAFF.